This T cell receptor (beta chain) originates from a study of naive and memory T cell subsets. Overall study results and limits: Between naive and memory subsets, TCR abundance power law exponents differed. No ground truth validated the naive and memory repertoire findings.

For this clonotype: The antigen remains unidentified.

Two oligonucleotides, mixed equimolar, formed the beta constant-region primer covering TRBC1 and TRBC2. Four rounds of PCR amplified the ligated cDNA using nested alpha and beta constant-region primers plus SP2. TCRdb independently ran MiXCR on the UMI-ligation and nested PCR reads; one entry per CDR3 protein. This table holds some 80,000 distinct CDR3 sequences, about 9.9% found once. V lost 3 bases and J 8 bases, leaving 13 bases between the germline ends. CDR1 and CDR2 from the germline V gene are SQVTM and ANQGSEA. There are 12 residues in the CDR3. CD8 T cells were positively selected from what remained after CD4 positive selection.

This sequence originates from a human donor in good health. The chain links TRBV29-1 to TRBJ1-2; maybe TRBD1 (5 bases). The material sequenced was naive CD8+ T cells from blood. The CDR3 region is CSVEVAPGGYTF. The CDR3 DNA reads as TGCAGCGTTGAGGTGGCCCCAGGGGGCTACACCTTC.